A selection of T cell receptor beta chains follows, all from one sample in a study of PD-1 blockade in classical Hodgkin lymphoma. Data came from immunoSEQ multiplex PCR; TCRdb stores just in-frame clones and leaves some out. The data hold about 40,000 clones, with 60% to 80% observed a single time. The starting material was peripheral blood mononuclear cells (PBMCs), obtained before the second cycle of nivolumab. These TCRs come from a human donor with classical Hodgkin lymphoma. Both conserved end residues are part of each CDR3. The D gene is left open where the match is weak. Clone sizes are given selectively: once, few, many, or a class where the clone is expanded.

CDR3 DNA: TGTGCCAGCAGCTCAACACCGAACACTGAAGCTTTCTTT
CDR3 protein: CASSSTPNTEAFF
V gene: TRBV5-5
clone size: .
D gene: .
J gene: TRBJ1-1

CDR3 DNA: TGTGCCACACCCTCGGGGTTAACCGCCTACGAGCAGTACTTC
CDR3 protein: CATPSGLTAYEQYF
V gene: TRBV19
clone size: .
D gene: .
J gene: TRBJ2-7

CDR3 DNA: TGCGCCAGCAGCCAACCCCGGGACAGGGTTGTGGATACGCAGTATTTT
CDR3 protein: CASSQPRDRVVDTQYF
V gene: TRBV4-1
clone size: .
D gene: TRBD1
J gene: TRBJ2-3

CDR3 DNA: TGTGCCACCCAGGTCGCGGGGTTGAGTGGACGAGAGACCCAGTACTTC
CDR3 protein: CATQVAGLSGRETQYF
V gene: TRBV10-3
clone size: .
D gene: .
J gene: TRBJ2-5

CDR3 DNA: TGTGCCAGCAGCTTCGGCCGCGCAGCGGGGGCTTTCTTT
CDR3 protein: CASSFGRAAGAFF
V gene: TRBV7-2
clone size: .
D gene: .
J gene: TRBJ1-1

CDR3 DNA: TGCAGCGTTGAGGCAAGACAGGGGGAAAAACTGTTTTTT
CDR3 protein: CSVEARQGEKLFF
V gene: TRBV29-1
clone size: .
D gene: TRBD1
J gene: TRBJ1-4

CDR3 DNA: TGTGCCAGCGGACCGGACGAAAGGACCCAGTACTTC
CDR3 protein: CASGPDERTQYF
V gene: TRBV19
clone size: medium-sized
D gene: .
J gene: TRBJ2-5

CDR3 DNA: TGTGCCATCAGCGGGGGGGGTGCAACAGGGAGCACTGAAGCTTTCTTT
CDR3 protein: CAISGGGATGSTEAFF
V gene: TRBV10-3
clone size: .
D gene: .
J gene: TRBJ1-1

CDR3 DNA: TGTGCCAGCAGCTTAGAAGGCAGGGTAGGGGACGAGCAGTACTTC
CDR3 protein: CASSLEGRVGDEQYF
V gene: TRBV11-2
clone size: .
D gene: .
J gene: TRBJ2-7

CDR3 DNA: TGTGCCATCAGTACAGGGGTCCACGAGCAGTACTTC
CDR3 protein: CAISTGVHEQYF
V gene: TRBV10-3
clone size: .
D gene: TRBD1
J gene: TRBJ2-7

CDR3 DNA: TGCGCCAGCAGCTTTGGGGGGCCCGGTGAGCAGTTCTTC
CDR3 protein: CASSFGGPGEQFF
V gene: TRBV5-1
clone size: .
D gene: .
J gene: TRBJ2-1

CDR3 DNA: TGTGCCAGCAGCTTAGAAGGGGTCCTCGGCGAGCAGTACTTC
CDR3 protein: CASSLEGVLGEQYF
V gene: TRBV7-2
clone size: medium-sized
D gene: .
J gene: TRBJ2-7